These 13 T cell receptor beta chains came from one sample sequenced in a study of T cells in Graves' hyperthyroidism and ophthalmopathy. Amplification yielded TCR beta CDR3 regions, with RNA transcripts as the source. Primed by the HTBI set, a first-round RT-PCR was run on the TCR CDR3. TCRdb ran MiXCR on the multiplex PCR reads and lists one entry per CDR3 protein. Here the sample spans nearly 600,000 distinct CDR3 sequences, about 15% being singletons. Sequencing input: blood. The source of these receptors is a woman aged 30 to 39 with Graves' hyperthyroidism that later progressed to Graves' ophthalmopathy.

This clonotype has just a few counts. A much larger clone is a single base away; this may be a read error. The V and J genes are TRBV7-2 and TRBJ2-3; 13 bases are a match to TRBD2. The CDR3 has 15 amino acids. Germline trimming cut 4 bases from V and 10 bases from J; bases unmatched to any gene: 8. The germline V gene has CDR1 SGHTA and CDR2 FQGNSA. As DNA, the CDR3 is TGTGCCAGCAGCTCGGGGACTAGCGGGAAGGCCCCGCAGTATTTT. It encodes CASSSGTSGKAPQYF. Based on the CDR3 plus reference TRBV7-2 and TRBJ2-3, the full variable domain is GAGVSQSPSNKVTEKGKDVELRCDPISGHTALYWYRQSLGQGLEFLIYFQGNSAPDKSGLPSDRFSAERTGGSVSTLTIQRTQQEDSAVYLCASSSGTSGKAPQYFGPGTRLTVL.

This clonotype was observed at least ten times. The DNA for the CDR3 is TGTGCCACAGGACCCGGAACGGGTGAAAAACTGTTTTTT. It is translated as CATGPGTGEKLFF. The chain uses TRBV10-3 and TRBJ1-4; D call uncertain. V gave up 10 bases and J gave up 7 bases, with 16 bases separating them. Germline V gives CDR1 ENHRY, CDR2 SYGVKD. The CDR3 runs 13 residues.

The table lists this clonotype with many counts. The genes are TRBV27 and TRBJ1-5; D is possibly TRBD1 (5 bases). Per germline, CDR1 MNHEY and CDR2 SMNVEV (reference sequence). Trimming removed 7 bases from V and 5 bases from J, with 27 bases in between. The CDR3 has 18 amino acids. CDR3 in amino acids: CASKSLRLRGGPHQPQHF. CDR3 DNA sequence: TGTGCCAGCAAATCATTGCGATTGCGGGGCGGCCCACATCAGCCCCAGCATTTT.

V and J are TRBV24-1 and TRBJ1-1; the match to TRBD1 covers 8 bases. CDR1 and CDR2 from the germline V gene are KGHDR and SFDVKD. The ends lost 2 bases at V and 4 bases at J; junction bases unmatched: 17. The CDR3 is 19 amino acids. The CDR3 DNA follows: TGTGCCACCAGTGATTGGACAGGGTCGGAACGCAGGGTCGGCACTGAAGCTTTCTTT. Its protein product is CATSDWTGSERRVGTEAFF.

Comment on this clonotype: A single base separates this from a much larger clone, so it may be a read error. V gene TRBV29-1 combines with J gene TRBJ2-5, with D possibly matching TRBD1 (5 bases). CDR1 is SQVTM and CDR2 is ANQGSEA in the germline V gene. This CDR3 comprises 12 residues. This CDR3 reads CSAVQVGETQHF. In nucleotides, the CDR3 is TGCAGCGCCGTACAGGTTGGAGAGACCCAGCACTTC.

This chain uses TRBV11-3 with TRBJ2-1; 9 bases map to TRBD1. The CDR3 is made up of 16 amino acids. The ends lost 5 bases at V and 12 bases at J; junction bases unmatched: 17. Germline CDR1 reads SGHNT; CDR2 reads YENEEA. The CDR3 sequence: CASSPPGTGSTWRQFF. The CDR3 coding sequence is TGTGCCAGCAGCCCCCCCGGGACAGGGAGCACCTGGAGGCAGTTCTTC.

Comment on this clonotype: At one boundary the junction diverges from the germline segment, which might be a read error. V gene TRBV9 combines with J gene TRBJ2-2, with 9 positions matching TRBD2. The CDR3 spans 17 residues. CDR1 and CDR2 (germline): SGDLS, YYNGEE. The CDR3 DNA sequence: TGTGCCAGCAGCCCCGGGGCTAGCGGGAAAGACACCGGGGAGATGTTTTTT. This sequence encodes CASSPGASGKDTGEMFF.

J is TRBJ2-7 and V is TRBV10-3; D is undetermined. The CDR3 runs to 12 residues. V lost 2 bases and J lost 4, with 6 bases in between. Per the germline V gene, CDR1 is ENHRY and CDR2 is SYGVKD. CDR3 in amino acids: CAISEKLYEQYF. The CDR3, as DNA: TGTGCCATCAGTGAGAAATTATACGAGCAGTACTTC.

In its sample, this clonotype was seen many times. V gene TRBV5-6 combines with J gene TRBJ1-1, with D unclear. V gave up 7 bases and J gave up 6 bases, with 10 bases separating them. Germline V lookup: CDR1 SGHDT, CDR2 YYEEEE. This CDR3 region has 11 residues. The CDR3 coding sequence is TGTGCCAGCGGCCTTGAGTCTGAAGCTTTCTTT. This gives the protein CASGLESEAFF.

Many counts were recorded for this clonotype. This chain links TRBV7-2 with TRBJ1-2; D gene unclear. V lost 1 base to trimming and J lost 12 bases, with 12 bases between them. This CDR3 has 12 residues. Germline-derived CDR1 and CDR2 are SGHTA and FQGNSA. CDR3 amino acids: CASSLEVGRNTF. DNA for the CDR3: TGTGCCAGCAGCTTAGAGGTGGGCAGGAACACCTTC.

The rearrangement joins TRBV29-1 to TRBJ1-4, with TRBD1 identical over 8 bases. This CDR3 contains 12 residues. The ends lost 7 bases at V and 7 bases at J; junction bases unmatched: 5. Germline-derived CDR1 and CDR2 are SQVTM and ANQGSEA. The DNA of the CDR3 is TGCAGCGGCGGACAGGGCGGTGAAAAACTGTTTTTT. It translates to CSGGQGGEKLFF. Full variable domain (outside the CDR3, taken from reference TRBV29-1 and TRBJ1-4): SAVISQKPSRDICQRGTSLTIQCQVDSQVTMMFWYRQQPGQSLTLIATANQGSEATYESGFVIDKFPISRPNLTFSTLTVSNMSPEDSSIYLCSGGQGGEKLFFGSGTQLSVL.

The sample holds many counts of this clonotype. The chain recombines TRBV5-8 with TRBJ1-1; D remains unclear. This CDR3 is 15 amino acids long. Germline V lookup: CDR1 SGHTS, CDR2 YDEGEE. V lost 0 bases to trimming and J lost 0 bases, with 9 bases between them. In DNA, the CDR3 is TGTGCCAGCAGCTTGGCGGGTTCCTTGAACACTGAAGCTTTCTTT. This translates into CASSLAGSLNTEAFF.

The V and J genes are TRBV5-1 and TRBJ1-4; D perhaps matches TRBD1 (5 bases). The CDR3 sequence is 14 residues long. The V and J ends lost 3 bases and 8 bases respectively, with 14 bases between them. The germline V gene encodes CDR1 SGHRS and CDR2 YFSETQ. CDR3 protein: CASSSQGWGEKLFF. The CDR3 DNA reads TGCGCCAGCAGCTCTCAGGGATGGGGCGAAAAACTGTTTTTT.